Each of the 10 T cell receptor beta chains below was sequenced from the same sample in a study of blood T cell repertoires in COVID-19. Clones were read by immunoSEQ multiplex PCR, and TCRdb kept only the in-frame ones, dropping some. The sample consists of tens of thousands of clones, 88% of them appearing once. Material: peripheral blood. The source is a human donor in a cohort sampled during active COVID-19.

This chain uses TRBV3-1 (or the pseudogene TRBV3-2) with TRBJ2-3, with 8 bases identical to TRBD2. This CDR3 has 16 amino acids. CDR1 and CDR2 from the germline V gene are LGHDT and YNNKEL (reference sequence). V lost 5 bases, J lost 3 bases, and 10 bases stayed unmatched. The CDR3 spells CASSSGVAGWTDTQYF. The CDR3 DNA is TGTGCCAGCAGCTCGGGTGTAGCGGGGTGGACAGATACGCAGTATTTT.

The chain combines TRBV25-1 with TRBJ2-5; a possible D gene is TRBD2 (5 bases). The CDR3 has 13 amino acids. The V gene lost 4 bases and the J gene lost 1 base, with 7 bases spanning the gap. Germline CDR1 MGHDK, CDR2 SYGVNS. The CDR3: CASSGGFQETQYF. CDR3 coding DNA: TGTGCCAGCAGTGGAGGGTTCCAAGAGACCCAGTACTTC. Full variable domain (rest looked up from reference TRBV25-1 and TRBJ2-5): EADIYQTPRYLVIGTGKKITLECSQTMGHDKMYWYQQDPGMELHLIHYSYGVNSTEKGDLSSESTVSRIRTEHFPLTLESARPSHTSQYLCASSGGFQETQYFGPGTRLLVL.

This chain joins TRBV6-4 and TRBJ1-1; tentative D call: TRBD1 (5 bases). Germline CDR1 and CDR2: MRHNA and SNTAGT. V lost 6 bases and J 3 bases, leaving 11 bases between the germline ends. CDR3 length: 13 amino acids. CDR3 protein: CASSAGRDTEAFF. CDR3 DNA: TGTGCCAGCAGCGCGGGGCGGGACACTGAAGCTTTCTTT.

With regard to this clone: This sample includes further DNA sequences coding for the same CDR3. Here the CDR3 DNA reads TGCAGCGTCGGGGGGGCCTACGAGCAGTACTTC. Amino acids: CSVGGAYEQYF. The chain employs TRBV29-1 and TRBJ2-7; 8 bases map to TRBD2. The CDR3 is 11 residues long. V lost 6 bases, J lost 2 bases, and 0 bases stayed unmatched. CDR1 and CDR2 (germline): SQVTM, ANQGSEA.

The rearrangement joins TRBV9 to TRBJ2-3; 8 nucleotides agree with TRBD2. Germline-derived CDR1 and CDR2 are SGDLS and YYNGEE. The CDR3 covers 18 residues. V was pared by 4 bases and J by 5 bases, with 18 bases of the junction left unmatched. CDR3 coding DNA: TGTGCCAGCAGCCCTCAGACGGGGACTAGAGTTCTAGGAGATACGCAGTATTTT. Translated, it gives CASSPQTGTRVLGDTQYF.

The chain is built from TRBV10-3 and TRBJ2-5; the D gene is possibly TRBD2 (7 bases). This CDR3 has 14 residues. Germline V gene lookup returns CDR1 ENHRY and CDR2 SYGVKD. The V end was cut by 8 bases, the J end by 5 bases, with 18 bases between. The CDR3 is CAIANLGGRETQYF. In nucleotides, the CDR3 is TGTGCCATCGCCAACCTCGGGGGGCGGGAGACCCAGTACTTC.

The rearrangement links TRBV30 to TRBJ1-3; D unclear. CDR3 length equals 14 residues. Germline CDR1 is GTSNPN and CDR2 is SVGIG (reference sequence). V was clipped by 4 bases and J by 4 bases, with 14 bases between them. CDR3 sequence reads: CAWNYRTEGNTIYF. CDR3 sequence (DNA): TGTGCCTGGAACTATCGGACTGAGGGAAACACCATATATTTT. The entire variable domain, with the rest obtained from reference TRBV30 and TRBJ1-3, is as follows: SQTIHQWPATLVQPVGSPLSLECTVEGTSNPNLYWYRQAAGRGLQLLFYSVGIGQISSEVPQNLSASRPQDRQFILSSKKLLLSDSGFYLCAWNYRTEGNTIYFGEGSWLTVV.

V gene TRBV3-1 (or the pseudogene TRBV3-2) combines with J gene TRBJ1-1; a weak D match, TRBD1 (6 bases). There are 15 residues in the CDR3. V was trimmed by 4 bases and J by 5 bases, leaving 17 bases between them. Germline CDR1 is LGHDT and CDR2 is YNNKEL (reference sequence). The CDR3 region has the DNA TGTGCCAGCAGCCCCCCAAGAGGGGGGGAAACTGAAGCTTTCTTT. Its protein is CASSPPRGGETEAFF.

CDR3 amino acids: CASSPGDYGYTF. DNA for the CDR3: TGTGCCAGTTCCCCGGGGGACTATGGCTACACCTTC. V gene TRBV9 combines with J gene TRBJ1-2; maybe TRBD1 (5 bases). Germline lookup yields CDR1 SGDLS and CDR2 YYNGEE. V was trimmed by 8 bases and J by 3 bases, leaving 11 bases between them. The CDR3 has 12 amino acids.

The chain employs TRBV7-2 and TRBJ2-7; 7 nucleotides match TRBD2. This CDR3 contains 16 residues. Germline trimming cut 5 bases from V and 7 bases from J; bases unmatched to any gene: 17. Germline CDR1 SGHTA, CDR2 FQGNSA. The CDR3 sequence is CASSAAPSGPGGEQYF. The CDR3 DNA reads as TGTGCCAGCAGCGCAGCCCCTAGCGGCCCTGGGGGGGAGCAGTACTTC.